These 30 T cell receptor beta chains share one sample of origin, sequenced in a study of blood T cell repertoires in COVID-19. The method was immunoSEQ multiplex PCR; TCRdb's version includes in-frame clones alone and lacks a portion of them. The sample records under 250,000 clones, more than 70% being singletons. Material for sequencing was peripheral blood. The receptor source for this set is a woman of 80 years or more with COVID-19, enrolled during active disease.

The chain recombines TRBV2 with TRBJ1-5; 9 nucleotides line up with TRBD1. The CDR3 is 16 residues long. V shed 3 bases, J shed 3 bases, and the junction held 6 bases outside the gene matches. CDR1 is SNHLY and CDR2 is FYNNEI in the germline V gene. CDR3 sequence (DNA): TGTGCCAGCAGTGACGACGGACAGGGGAACAATCAGCCCCAGCATTTT. Its protein is CASSDDGQGNNQPQHF.

The count of this clone is one. The gene calls are TRBV28 and TRBJ1-1, with 7 nucleotides matching TRBD1. CDR1 is MDHEN, CDR2 SYDVKM, per germline. V was pared by 5 bases and J by 5 bases, with 8 bases of the junction left unmatched. The CDR3 is made up of 14 amino acids. Here the CDR3 reads CASSRIYRGTEAFF. DNA for the CDR3: TGTGCCAGCAGTCGGATTTACAGGGGAACTGAAGCTTTCTTT. Based on the CDR3 plus reference TRBV28 and TRBJ1-1, the full variable domain is DVKVTQSSRYLVKRTGEKVFLECVQDMDHENMFWYRQDPGLGLRLIYFSYDVKMKEKGDIPEGYSVSREKKERFSLILESASTNQTSMYLCASSRIYRGTEAFFGQGTRLTVV.

The chain is built from TRBV7-9 and TRBJ1-1, with D possibly being TRBD1 (5 bases). Trimming pared 5 bases from V and 5 bases from J, leaving 21 bases between. Germline CDR1 reads SEHNR; CDR2 reads FQNEAQ (reference sequence). The CDR3 consists of 16 residues. The CDR3 bases are TGTGCCAGCAGCCCTACCCCGGTAGGGAAGGGGACTGAAGCTTTCTTT. Translating it yields CASSPTPVGKGTEAFF.

The genes are TRBV24-1 and TRBJ2-1; weak D call: TRBD1 (5 bases). The CDR3 totals 13 residues. Germline CDR1 reads KGHDR; CDR2 reads SFDVKD. V gave up 5 bases and J gave up 7 bases, with 11 bases separating them. The CDR3 sequence: CATSGQGRNEQFF. Here the CDR3 DNA reads TGTGCCACCAGTGGGCAGGGCCGGAATGAGCAGTTCTTC.

The V and J genes are TRBV6-5 and TRBJ1-3, with a tentative D call TRBD1 (5 bases). CDR3 length: 15 residues. The germline V gene has CDR1 MNHEY and CDR2 SVGAGI. The ends were cut back, 0 bases at V and 4 bases at J, with 10 bases in the middle. The CDR3 DNA reads TGTGCCAGCAGTTACTCGATTGGACACGGAAACACCATATATTTT. Translation: CASSYSIGHGNTIYF.

Of note for this clone: Other DNA sequences from this sample encode an identical CDR3 as well. The chain is built from TRBV30 and TRBJ2-7; D might be TRBD2 (6 bases). Trimming removed 8 bases at V and 3 bases at J, with 11 bases between. Germline V lookup: CDR1 GTSNPN, CDR2 SVGIG (reference sequence). CDR3 size: 11 residues. CDR3: CAPGTYYEQYV. CDR3 bases: TGTGCCCCCGGGACTTACTACGAGCAGTACGTC.

This chain connects TRBV7-2 to TRBJ2-4, with TRBD2 matching over 7 bases. CDR1 and CDR2 (germline): SGHTA, FQGNSA. The V gene end was trimmed by 6 bases and the J gene end by 8 bases; junction bases not matched to a gene: 10. The CDR3 has 14 amino acids. Here the CDR3 reads CASSLSPSGDIQYF. Written as DNA, the CDR3 is TGTGCCAGCAGTCTTAGTCCTAGCGGCGACATTCAGTACTTC.

The rearrangement joins TRBV11-2 to TRBJ2-1, with 9 bases lining up with TRBD2. The germline V gene encodes CDR1 SGHAT and CDR2 FQNNGV. This CDR3 contains 16 residues. J lost 2 bases, V lost 5 bases, and 7 bases had no gene match. The CDR3 loop reads CASSPGLAFTYNEQFF. In DNA form, the CDR3 reads TGTGCCAGCAGCCCCGGACTAGCGTTCACCTACAATGAGCAGTTCTTC.

The chain has TRBV5-4 and TRBJ2-2, with D tentatively TRBD2 (5 bases). This CDR3 comprises 15 residues. Germline-derived CDR1 and CDR2 are SGHNT and YYREEE (reference sequence). V dropped 5 bases and J dropped 4 bases, with 15 bases sitting between them. CDR3 in amino acids: CASREDFTSTGELFF. DNA for the CDR3: TGTGCCAGCAGAGAGGACTTTACCAGCACCGGGGAGCTGTTTTTT.

This chain connects TRBV7-2 to TRBJ2-3; possible D gene TRBD2, 6 bases. In germline, CDR1 is SGHTA, CDR2 FQGNSA. This CDR3 comprises 16 residues. Between the trimmed V and J ends, which lost 5 bases and 3 bases, there was a span of 18 bases. CDR3 region: CASSPVGGVSTDTQYF. The CDR3 nucleotides read TGTGCCAGCAGCCCCGTCGGAGGGGTTAGTACAGATACGCAGTATTTT.

The chain links TRBV2 to TRBJ1-4; no reliable D call. CDR1 is SNHLY, CDR2 FYNNEI, per germline. Trimming stripped 11 bases from V and 7 bases from J, with 20 bases between. CDR3 length equals 14 residues. This CDR3 is CARSPSNGLEKLFF. The CDR3, as DNA: TGTGCCCGATCACCCTCAAACGGACTTGAAAAACTGTTTTTT.

The CDR3 reads CASSQATGGNSYNEQFF. The DNA of the CDR3 is TGTGCCAGCAGCCAAGCGACAGGGGGCAACTCCTACAATGAGCAGTTCTTC. The rearrangement joins TRBV14 to TRBJ2-1; the match to TRBD1 covers 10 bases. Germline assignment: CDR1 SGHDN and CDR2 FVKESK. The J segment lost 0 bases and the V segment lost 1 base, leaving 3 bases of the junction unmatched. There are 17 residues in the CDR3.

This rearrangement joins TRBV18 to TRBJ2-1, with 7 bases aligning to TRBD1. V was pared by 6 bases and J by 6 bases, with 8 bases of the junction left unmatched. The CDR3 runs to 14 residues. Germline CDR1 is KGHSH and CDR2 is LQKENI. CDR3 region: CASSPPGQINEQFF. The CDR3 DNA follows: TGTGCCAGCTCTCCGCCGGGACAGATCAATGAGCAGTTCTTC.

Notes on this clone: The DNA is left out, because the CDR3 cannot be placed on it with certainty; the CDR3 is given as TCRdb lists it. The rearrangement links TRBV7-5 to TRBJ2-1; the table names TRBD1, a call not compared with the DNA. TRBV7-5 is given as a pseudogene. A total of 21 residues make up the CDR3, ends included. CDR3: CVRSPWGSGTAQNSAYNEQFF.

J is TRBJ1-2 and V is TRBV6-2 or TRBV6-3; D is possibly TRBD1 (5 bases). V was cut by 0 bases and J by 3 bases, with 11 bases left in between. CDR1 is MNHEY and CDR2 is SVGEGT in the germline V gene. The CDR3 is 15 amino acids. This CDR3 reads CASSYSGQGDYGYTF. The DNA of the CDR3 is TGTGCCAGCAGTTACTCGGGGCAGGGTGACTATGGCTACACCTTC.

This clone was detected once. The J gene is TRBJ1-2, the V gene TRBV6-5, with TRBD1 identical over 8 bases. V shed 6 bases and J 0 bases; nucleotides not matched to a gene: 6. Germline V CDR1 and CDR2: MNHEY, SVGAGI. The CDR3 has 15 residues. This chain's CDR3 is CASRKDREPNYGYTF. The CDR3 region has the DNA TGTGCCAGCAGAAAGGACAGGGAGCCTAACTATGGCTACACCTTC.

This rearrangement joins TRBV5-1 to TRBJ2-7; TRBD1 might be the D (6 bases). CDR1 and CDR2 (germline): SGHRS, YFSETQ. V lost 4 bases and J 5 bases, leaving 13 bases between the germline ends. The CDR3 runs to 13 residues. The CDR3 region has the DNA TGCGCCAGCAGCCTAGGACAGTGGAACGAGCAGTACGTC. Encoded protein: CASSLGQWNEQYV.

The CDR3 bases are TGTGCCAGCAGTTTTCCTTCTGGGGCCAACGTCCTGACTTTC. It encodes CASSFPSGANVLTF. V usage is TRBV28 and J usage is TRBJ2-6; D uncertain. V was trimmed by 3 bases and J by 1 base, leaving 4 bases between them. Germline-derived CDR1 and CDR2 are MDHEN and SYDVKM. The CDR3 sequence is 14 residues long.

This rearrangement joins TRBV3-1 (or the pseudogene TRBV3-2) to TRBJ1-1; D perhaps matches TRBD1 (6 bases). The V and J ends lost 1 base and 11 bases respectively, with 20 bases between them. Germline V gives CDR1 LGHDT, CDR2 YNNKEL (reference sequence). This CDR3 is built from 15 residues. The CDR3 region is CASSQVPLRGGDAFF. The CDR3 DNA reads TGTGCCAGCAGCCAAGTTCCACTTAGGGGGGGAGACGCTTTCTTT.

V usage is TRBV14 and J usage is TRBJ2-7; 11 nucleotides agree with TRBD2. V lost 4 bases to trimming and J lost 3 bases; unmatched junction nucleotides: 5. CDR1 SGHDN and CDR2 FVKESK come from the germline V gene. The CDR3 consists of 15 residues. CDR3 bases: TGTGCCAGCAGCCTTAGCGGGGGGGATTACTACGAGCAGTACTTC. This encodes CASSLSGGDYYEQYF.

The chain carries TRBV7-2 and TRBJ2-3, with TRBD2 matching 11 bases. The CDR3 is 14 amino acids. Per germline, CDR1 SGHTA and CDR2 FQGNSA. V shed 6 bases, J shed 4 bases, and the junction held 3 bases outside the gene matches. CDR3 sequence: CASSLSGGADTQYF. DNA of the CDR3: TGTGCCAGCAGTCTTAGCGGGGGGGCAGATACGCAGTATTTT.

The chain employs TRBV6-5 and TRBJ1-1, with 10 positions matching TRBD1. V lost 6 bases, J lost 7 bases, and 8 bases stayed unmatched. The CDR3 spans 14 residues. Germline V gene lookup returns CDR1 MNHEY and CDR2 SVGAGI. Here the CDR3 DNA reads TGTGCCAGCAGGACAGGGGGCGAGCAAAATGAAGCTTTCTTT. It codes for CASRTGGEQNEAFF.

The V gene is TRBV3-1 (or the pseudogene TRBV3-2), the J gene TRBJ1-1; tentatively, D is TRBD1 (5 bases). Germline-derived CDR1 and CDR2 are LGHDT and YNNKEL (reference sequence). This CDR3 is built from 14 residues. Trimming cost V 5 bases and J 2 bases, with 12 bases left between them. CDR3 DNA: TGTGCCAGCAGCATAGGAGGGGTCAACACTGAAGCTTTCTTT. Residues: CASSIGGVNTEAFF.

This clone was seen a single time. The V gene is TRBV5-1, the J gene TRBJ1-2; 8 bases fit TRBD1. V trimming: 1 base; J trimming: 3 bases; junction bases outside the gene matches: 2. The CDR3 totals 14 residues. Germline CDR1 and CDR2: SGHRS and YFSETQ. CDR3 sequence (DNA): TGCGCCAGCAGCTTGCCGGGACAGGACTATGGCTACACCTTC. This codes for CASSLPGQDYGYTF.

V usage is TRBV5-1 and J usage is TRBJ1-1; D not certain. Germline V gene data show CDR1 as SGHRS and CDR2 as YFSETQ. The length of the CDR3 is 15 residues. V lost 3 bases, J lost 0 bases, and 12 bases lay in between. CDR3 amino acids: CASSYGRGMNTEAFF. CDR3 nucleotides: TGCGCCAGCAGCTACGGACGGGGAATGAACACTGAAGCTTTCTTT.

The gene calls are TRBV10-3 and TRBJ2-2, with TRBD1 as a possible D gene (7 bases). V was shortened by 8 bases and J by 3 bases, with 13 bases between the two germline ends. The CDR3 is 14 amino acids. The germline CDR1 and CDR2 sequences are ENHRY and SYGVKD. CDR3 nucleotide sequence: TGTGCCATCTTCAGGGGGGATGACACCGGGGAGCTGTTTTTT. This gives the protein CAIFRGDDTGELFF.

This CDR3 reads CAISPRTGGGNTEAFF. CDR3 DNA sequence: TGTGCCATCAGCCCCCGGACAGGGGGCGGCAACACTGAAGCTTTCTTT. The gene calls are TRBV10-3 and TRBJ1-1; TRBD1 matches at 11 bases. This CDR3 is 16 amino acids long. Germline loops: CDR1 ENHRY, CDR2 SYGVKD. Losses at the gene ends were 6 bases for V and 2 bases for J; bases not matched to a gene: 8.

V gene TRBV28 combines with J gene TRBJ1-4; D uncertain. This CDR3 spans 14 amino acids. V lost 6 bases to trimming and J lost 7 bases, with 15 bases between them. CDR1 and CDR2 from the germline V gene are MDHEN and SYDVKM. The CDR3 sequence is CASRRVHVGEKLFF. DNA of the CDR3: TGTGCCAGCAGGCGGGTACACGTGGGTGAAAAACTGTTTTTT.

The chain links TRBV19 to TRBJ1-1, with D perhaps matching TRBD1 (5 bases). V gave up 6 bases and J gave up 8 bases, with 16 bases separating them. In germline, CDR1 is LNHDA, CDR2 SQIVND (reference sequence). There are 13 residues in the CDR3. In DNA, the CDR3 is TGTGCCAGTAGCCCCAGGGCCCTATCGGAAGCTTTCTTT. Amino acids: CASSPRALSEAFF.

The rearrangement links TRBV5-8 to TRBJ2-3; TRBD2 aligns across 8 bases. CDR1 and CDR2 from the germline V gene are SGHTS and YDEGEE. The CDR3 is 15 amino acids. V gave up 1 base and J gave up 3 bases; unmatched junction bases: 4. CDR3 residues: CASSLLAGPTDTQYF. In nucleotides, the CDR3 is TGTGCCAGCAGCTTGTTAGCGGGGCCTACAGATACGCAGTATTTT.